This passage covers 19 T cell receptor beta chains from one sample sequenced in a study of human T cells and chemical hapten exposure. Sample time point: healthy volunteer bleed at 6 weeks. Extraction yielded total RNA from whole blood (unfractionated). Using its own MiXCR run on the RACE reads, TCRdb lists one record per CDR3 protein. The repertoire holds fewer than 85,000 distinct CDR3 sequences, with about 8.6% as singletons. The sample comprised whole blood. These receptors were taken from a female donor in good health. Some clones in this sample may be carry-over from other donors' samples.

J is TRBJ2-3 and V is TRBV7-3; 7 bases are shared with TRBD2. Germline loops: CDR1 SGHTA, CDR2 FQGTGA. The junction had 5 bases not matched to a gene; V was cut back by 3 bases and J by 2 bases. This CDR3 has 15 residues. DNA of the CDR3: TGTGCCAGCAGCTTCCGGGGGGACCTCACAGATACGCAGTATTTT. This gives the protein CASSFRGDLTDTQYF.

This clonotype was recorded many times. The chain couples TRBV4-1 to TRBJ2-3; D uncertain. Germline V lookup: CDR1 MGHRA, CDR2 YSYEKL. The CDR3 loop spans 16 amino acids. Trimming left V 1 base short and J 0 bases short, with 11 bases between. The CDR3 spells CASSQVWASSTDTQYF. CDR3 sequence (DNA): TGCGCCAGCAGCCAAGTATGGGCTAGTAGCACAGATACGCAGTATTTT.

This clonotype appeared a few times. The chain uses TRBV23-1 and TRBJ2-1, with TRBD1 matching 7 bases. TRBV23-1 is known as an ORF, though its function is uncertain. This CDR3 comprises 16 residues. J lost 6 bases, V lost 6 bases, and 14 bases had no gene match. CDR3 residues: CASRVLGDSHVNEQFF. The CDR3 DNA follows: TGCGCCAGCAGGGTCCTTGGGGACAGTCATGTCAATGAGCAGTTCTTC.

This clonotype was recorded at least ten times. The chain links TRBV12-3 or TRBV12-4 to TRBJ1-2; 8 bases match TRBD1. Unmatched junction bases numbered 4, after V lost 6 bases and J lost 4 bases. The CDR3 has 13 residues. The CDR3 region has the DNA TGTGCCAGCAGCCTTGGACAGGGCTATGGCTACACCTTC. Protein sequence: CASSLGQGYGYTF.

V and J are TRBV6-2 or TRBV6-3 and TRBJ1-5, with D unresolved. The V gene lost 7 bases and the J gene lost 0 bases, with 7 bases spanning the gap. The CDR3 length is 13 residues. Germline V lookup: CDR1 MNHEY, CDR2 SVGEGT. This CDR3 reads CASNGYSNQPQHF. CDR3 DNA sequence: TGTGCCAGCAACGGATATAGCAATCAGCCCCAGCATTTT.

The chain combines TRBV29-1 with TRBJ1-2, with 7 positions matching TRBD1. CDR1 SQVTM and CDR2 ANQGSEA come from the germline V gene. Trimming removed 6 bases from V and 4 bases from J; junction bases left unmatched: 5. This CDR3 is built from 12 residues. CDR3 sequence reads: CSVEQGFYGYTF. DNA of the CDR3: TGCAGCGTAGAACAGGGGTTCTATGGCTACACCTTC.

Only a few counts were recorded for this clonotype. The gene calls are TRBV12-3 or TRBV12-4 and TRBJ2-1; D possibly uses TRBD1 or TRBD2 (5 bases each). The V end lost 5 bases, the J end lost 5 bases, and 13 bases lay between the germline ends. This CDR3 is built from 14 residues. CDR3 sequence reads: CASSPRGTNNEQFF. CDR3 in DNA: TGTGCCAGCAGTCCGAGGGGAACGAACAATGAGCAGTTCTTC.

This clonotype has at least ten counts. CDR3 sequence reads: CASSQDGRSSNEKLFF. The CDR3 DNA reads as TGTGCCAGCAGCCAAGATGGGAGGAGCTCTAATGAAAAACTGTTTTTT. The rearrangement links TRBV4-2 to TRBJ1-4; D is uncertain. Germline V lookup: CDR1 LGHNA, CDR2 YNFKEQ. Trimming pared 0 bases from V and 3 bases from J, leaving 11 bases between. CDR3 size: 16 residues.

The sample holds many counts of this clonotype. V is TRBV20-1 and J is TRBJ2-7; tentatively, D is TRBD1 (5 bases). The CDR3 spans 16 residues. Germline lookup yields CDR1 DFQATT and CDR2 SNEGSKA (reference sequence). V lost 0 bases and J lost 7, with 22 bases in between. CDR3 residues: CSARDLSQGLRSEQYF. Here the CDR3 DNA reads TGCAGTGCTAGAGATCTAAGCCAGGGCTTACGATCAGAGCAGTACTTC.

V and J are TRBV7-2 and TRBJ2-7; no firm D call. Per the germline V gene, CDR1 is SGHTA and CDR2 is FQGNSA. The CDR3 runs to 14 residues. Trimming took off 5 bases at V and 1 base at J, with 12 bases between the two ends. The CDR3 DNA is TGTGCCAGCAGCATCCGTCAGGAGTCCTACGAGCAGTACTTC. Translation gives CASSIRQESYEQYF.

To note about this clonotype: The germline gene is not matched at one end of the junction; a read error may be the cause. The chain carries TRBV6-2 or TRBV6-3 and TRBJ2-3; weak D call: TRBD2 (6 bases). The germline V gene encodes CDR1 MNHEY and CDR2 SVGEGT. The CDR3 is 12 amino acids. DNA for the CDR3: TGTGCCAGCAGTCCCCCGGGAGAACACGGTGATTTT. As protein: CASSPPGEHGDF.

This clonotype was seen repeatedly, ten times or more. A read error may produce the germline difference seen at one junction end. The CDR3 nucleotides are TGTGCCAGCAGCCAAGATGGGACCTGGAATTTT. This codes for CASSQDGTWNF. This chain connects TRBV14 to TRBJ2-3; possibly TRBD1 or TRBD2 for D (5 bases each). This CDR3 contains 11 residues. The germline gives CDR1 SGHDN, CDR2 FVKESK.

This clonotype appeared many times. The chain is built from TRBV7-9 and TRBJ2-7; a possible D gene is TRBD2 (6 bases). The length of the CDR3 is 15 residues. The V gene's germline CDR1 is SEHNR and CDR2 FQNEAQ (reference sequence). V was clipped by 1 base and J by 7 bases, with 17 bases between them. The CDR3 sequence: CASSLVRETSYEQYF. The CDR3 nucleotides read TGTGCCAGCAGCTTAGTTCGAGAGACTAGTTATGAGCAGTACTTC.

This clonotype was counted many times. This chain links TRBV6-5 with TRBJ2-7; 9 nucleotides align to TRBD1. The CDR3 runs 15 residues. After removal of 4 bases from V and 4 bases from J, the junction contained 8 bases not matched to a gene. Germline V gene data show CDR1 as MNHEY and CDR2 as SVGAGI. CDR3 sequence (DNA): TGTGCCAGCAGTTCGAACCGGGACAGGGTGTACGAGCAGTACTTC. It yields the protein CASSSNRDRVYEQYF.

In this sample, this clonotype turned up a few times. The rearrangement links TRBV12-3 or TRBV12-4 to TRBJ2-1; D call uncertain. The CDR3 sequence is 11 residues long. Trimming left V 3 bases short and J 6 bases short, with 3 bases between. CDR3 nucleotides: TGTGCCAGCAGTTTCCTCAATGAGCAGTTCTTC. Its translation is CASSFLNEQFF.

The chain uses TRBV7-8 and TRBJ2-3; tentatively, D is TRBD2 (5 bases). There are 15 residues in the CDR3. CDR1 SGHVS and CDR2 FQNEAQ come from the germline V gene. Trimming took off 1 base at V and 0 bases at J, with 8 bases between the two ends. The CDR3 region has the DNA TGTGCCAGCAGCTTAGGGACTCCTAGCACAGATACGCAGTATTTT. This codes for CASSLGTPSTDTQYF.

This clonotype was counted only a few times. The J gene is TRBJ2-3, the V gene TRBV7-2; possibly TRBD2 for D (5 bases). This CDR3 has 16 residues. CDR1 and CDR2 from the germline V gene are SGHTA and FQGNSA. V shed 1 base and J shed 2 bases, with 13 bases lying between them. CDR3 residues: CASSLVGGVNTDTQYF. The CDR3 DNA reads TGTGCCAGCAGCTTAGTAGGAGGAGTTAACACAGATACGCAGTATTTT.

This sequence joins TRBV20-1 and TRBJ1-5; weak D call: TRBD1 (5 bases). CDR1 and CDR2 from the germline V gene are DFQATT and SNEGSKA (reference sequence). Trimming removed 6 bases from V and 0 bases from J, with 15 bases in between. The CDR3 covers 15 residues. CDR3 nucleotides: TGCAGTGCGTTGACAGAGGCTTATAGCAATCAGCCCCAGCATTTT. This translates into CSALTEAYSNQPQHF.

Only a few counts were recorded for this clonotype. This chain joins TRBV6-2 or TRBV6-3 and TRBJ2-7; the D gene is possibly TRBD1 (6 bases). The germline V gene encodes CDR1 MNHEY and CDR2 SVGEGT. V lost 1 base, J lost 3 bases, and 16 bases lay in between. The CDR3 totals 16 residues. The CDR3 DNA sequence: TGTGCCAGCAGTTACTTCTCGACAGGTGCCGGCTACGAGCAGTACTTC. It specifies CASSYFSTGAGYEQYF.